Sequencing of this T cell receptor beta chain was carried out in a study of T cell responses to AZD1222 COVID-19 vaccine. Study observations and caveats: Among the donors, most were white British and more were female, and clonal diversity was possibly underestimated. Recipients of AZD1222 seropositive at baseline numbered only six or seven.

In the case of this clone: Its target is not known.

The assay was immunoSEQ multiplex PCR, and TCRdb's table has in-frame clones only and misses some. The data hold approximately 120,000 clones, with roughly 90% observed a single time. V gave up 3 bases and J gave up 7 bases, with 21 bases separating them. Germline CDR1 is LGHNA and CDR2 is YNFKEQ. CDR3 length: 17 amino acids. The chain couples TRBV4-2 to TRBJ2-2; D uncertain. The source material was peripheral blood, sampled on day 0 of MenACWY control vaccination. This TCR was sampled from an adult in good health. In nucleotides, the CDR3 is TGTGCCAGCAGCCACTCCGGCGCGGCTAGACCTCACGGGGAGCTGTTTTTT. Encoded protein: CASSHSGAARPHGELFF.